These T cell receptor beta chains were read from a single sample in a study of vaccination and CD4 T cells after COVID-19. Their recognized antigens are unknown. One entry per CDR3 protein results from TCRdb running MiXCR on the PCR reads. Counted here are about 15,000 distinct CDR3 sequences, roughly 45% occurring once; the ten biggest clones make up about 15%. Sequenced: cultured CD4+ T cells from blood. These receptors came from a human donor with COVID-19. CDR3s include the opening cysteine and the closing phenylalanine or tryptophan. The D gene is left open where the match is weak. Clone size is shown for a subset of rows, as once, few, many or a class of expanded clone.

TRBJ1-2,few,TRBD1,TRBV7-2,TGTGCCAGCAGCTTCGGGACAGAGGGCGCGAATGGCTACACCTTC,CASSFGTEGANGYTF
TRBJ2-1,NA,TRBD2,TRBV2,TGTGCCAGCAGGCTCACTAGCGGGGGGACTAATGAGCAGTTCTTC,CASRLTSGGTNEQFF
TRBJ2-5,few,NA,TRBV21-1,TGTGCCAGCGTCGGGGCTCGAGAGACCCAGTACTTC,CASVGARETQYF
TRBJ2-3,once,NA,TRBV7-9,TGTGCCAGCAGCCCGGGAAGAACCAATCTTGGGGCCACAGATACGCAGTATTTT,CASSPGRTNLGATDTQYF
TRBJ1-1,NA,NA,TRBV18,TGTGCCAGCTCACCACTGGGGAGGGCGGACACTGAAGCTTTCTTT,CASSPLGRADTEAFF
TRBJ2-3,NA,TRBD1,TRBV5-6,TGTGCCAGCAGCGGGGACAGAATTAGCACAGATACGCAGTATTTT,CASSGDRISTDTQYF
TRBJ2-2,few,TRBD1,TRBV19,TGTGCCAGTGGGGACAGGGGGTACACCGGGGAGCTGTTTTTT,CASGDRGYTGELFF
TRBJ1-1,NA,TRBD1,TRBV27,TGTGCCAGCAGTTTATCGGGGACAGGGGACACTGAAGCTTTCTTT,CASSLSGTGDTEAFF
TRBJ1-1,NA,NA,TRBV14,TGTGCCAGCAGCCAAGAATATAACACTGAAGCTTTCTTT,CASSQEYNTEAFF
TRBJ2-6,NA,NA,TRBV19,TGTGCCAGTAGTATTGCCCCCGTCGAGACGGTAGCTGGGGCCAACGTCCTGACTTTC,CASSIAPVETVAGANVLTF
TRBJ1-2,NA,NA,TRBV4-1,TGCGCCAGCAGCCAAGACAGGGGCGGCTACACCTTC,CASSQDRGGYTF
TRBJ1-2,NA,NA,TRBV18,TGTGCCAGCTCACCACGTGGCGCGGCCTATGGCTACACCTTC,CASSPRGAAYGYTF
TRBJ2-3,NA,NA,TRBV27,TGTGCCAGCAGTTTAAGGGGAACTAGCACAGATACGCAGTATTTT,CASSLRGTSTDTQYF
TRBJ2-5,hyperexpanded,NA,TRBV20-1,TGCAGTGCTAGACCCAGCGCAGAGACCCAGTACTTC,CSARPSAETQYF
TRBJ1-1,NA,NA,TRBV30,TGTGCCTGGTCTGGGTGGGTTGAAGCTTTCTTT,CAWSGWVEAFF
TRBJ1-1,NA,TRBD1,TRBV5-1,TGCGCCAGCAGCAGGGACGGGACAGGCGGGATTAACACTGAAGCTTTCTTT,CASSRDGTGGINTEAFF
TRBJ2-2,NA,TRBD1,TRBV7-9,TGTGTCAGCAGCTTAGGAGACAGGGTTAGCACCGGGGAGCTGTTTTTT,CVSSLGDRVSTGELFF
TRBJ2-2,NA,TRBD2,TRBV2,TGTGCCAGCAGTGTTGATGGCGGGGGGGCCGGGTACACCGGGGAGCTGTTTTTT,CASSVDGGGAGYTGELFF
TRBJ2-2,NA,NA,TRBV5-4,TGTGCCAGCAGCTTGGTCGGCACCACCACCGGGGAGCTGTTTTTT,CASSLVGTTTGELFF
TRBJ1-1,NA,NA,TRBV12-3/TRBV12-4,TGTGCCAGCAGTTTCACAGAGTCCACTGAAGCTTTCTTT,CASSFTESTEAFF
TRBJ1-2,few,TRBD1,TRBV4-2,TGTGCCAGCAGCCGGGACAGTAACTATGGCTACACCTTC,CASSRDSNYGYTF
TRBJ2-5,NA,NA,TRBV2,TGTGCCAGCAGTGAAGCTCGACAGTCGGTGGAGACCCAGTACTTC,CASSEARQSVETQYF
TRBJ2-1,NA,NA,TRBV7-7,TGTGCTAGCAGCCCGGACAGTAATGAGCAGTTCTTC,CASSPDSNEQFF
TRBJ2-3,NA,TRBD2,TRBV6-5,TGTGCCAGCAGTTACTGGTCTAGCGGGGGGGCTAAATACACAGATACGCAGTATTTT,CASSYWSSGGAKYTDTQYF
TRBJ2-2,NA,TRBD2,TRBV6-2/TRBV6-3,TGTGCCTCCAGGACTAGCGGGGGGGTATACACCGGGGAGCTGTTTTTT,CASRTSGGVYTGELFF
TRBJ2-7,few,NA,TRBV6-1,TGTGCCAGCAGTCGTGGGACGGAAGAGCAGTACTTC,CASSRGTEEQYF
TRBJ1-1,few,NA,TRBV7-6,TGTGCTATCTCCATTAACACTGAAGCTTTCTTT,CAISINTEAFF
TRBJ1-5,NA,TRBD1,TRBV2,TGTGCCAGCACCCAGGGGGGGTTTCAGCCCCAGCATTTT,CASTQGGFQPQHF
TRBJ2-7,NA,NA,TRBV11-2,TGTGCCAGCAGCCCCTCAGTCCCAAGGGGGGGCTCCTACGAGCAGTACTTC,CASSPSVPRGGSYEQYF
TRBJ1-5,NA,NA,TRBV11-2,TGTGCCAGCAGCCAACTCCAGGGGCTGGGGCCCCAGCATTTT,CASSQLQGLGPQHF
TRBJ1-1,few,NA,TRBV10-3,TGTGCCAGCAGCCCCCCTTTTGGCACTGAAGCTTTCTTT,CASSPPFGTEAFF
TRBJ2-3,NA,TRBD2,TRBV12-3/TRBV12-4,TGTGCCAGCAGCCGCTTGCTAGCGGGGGTGGGAGATACGCAGTATTTT,CASSRLLAGVGDTQYF
TRBJ2-3,NA,TRBD2,TRBV6-1,TGTGCCAGCAATAGCGGGGGGCCCGGGAGTGGTACGCAGTATTTT,CASNSGGPGSGTQYF
TRBJ2-7,few,NA,TRBV7-2,TGTGCCAGCAGCTTAGGACGGCCGGGGGCCGAGCAGTACTTC,CASSLGRPGAEQYF
TRBJ2-4,once,TRBD2,TRBV5-6,TGTGCCAGCAGCGACCGACTAGCGGGGCATCCTCTAGCCAAAAACATTCAGTACTTC,CASSDRLAGHPLAKNIQYF
TRBJ1-4,NA,TRBD1,TRBV28,TGTGCCAGCAGTTACCCGGGACAGGGAGATGAGGAACTGTTTTTT,CASSYPGQGDEELFF
TRBJ1-1,NA,TRBD1,TRBV6-2/TRBV6-3,TGTGCCAGCGGGGGACAGGGGTTTGGAGCGGACATGAACACTGAAGCTTTCTTT,CASGGQGFGADMNTEAFF
TRBJ1-2,NA,NA,TRBV7-9,TGTGCCAGCAGCTTAAACCCGGTGAATGGCTACACCTTC,CASSLNPVNGYTF
TRBJ2-2,NA,NA,TRBV5-4,TGTGCCAGCAGCTTGGTCAGGGGGGCGGTACCCGGGGAGCTGTTTTTT,CASSLVRGAVPGELFF
TRBJ1-5,NA,NA,TRBV20-1,TGCAGTGCTAGAGTCGTGACAGGAAATCAGCCCCAGCATTTT,CSARVVTGNQPQHF
TRBJ1-6,NA,NA,TRBV20-1,TGCAGTGCTAGAGGAGGTAGGGGAGAACGGAATTCACCCCTCCACTTT,CSARGGRGERNSPLHF
TRBJ2-2,NA,TRBD1,TRBV2,TGTGCCAGCAGAGGACAGGGGAGCAACACCGGGGAGCTGTTTTTT,CASRGQGSNTGELFF
TRBJ1-4,NA,NA,TRBV15,TGTGCCACCAGCAGGTCCAGGACAGCAGAAAAACTGTTTTTT,CATSRSRTAEKLFF
TRBJ2-2,large,TRBD1,TRBV6-2/TRBV6-3,TGTGCCAGCAGTTCCCGGACAGGGTTGGGCACCGGGGAGCTGTTTTTT,CASSSRTGLGTGELFF
TRBJ1-1,few,NA,TRBV20-1,TGCAGTGCTAGTCTGGGGGGCGGATTACTCACTGAAGCTTTCTTT,CSASLGGGLLTEAFF
TRBJ1-1,NA,TRBD1,TRBV12-3/TRBV12-4,TGTGCCAGCAGTTCGGCAGGGGGATATCCCACTGAAGCTTTCTTT,CASSSAGGYPTEAFF